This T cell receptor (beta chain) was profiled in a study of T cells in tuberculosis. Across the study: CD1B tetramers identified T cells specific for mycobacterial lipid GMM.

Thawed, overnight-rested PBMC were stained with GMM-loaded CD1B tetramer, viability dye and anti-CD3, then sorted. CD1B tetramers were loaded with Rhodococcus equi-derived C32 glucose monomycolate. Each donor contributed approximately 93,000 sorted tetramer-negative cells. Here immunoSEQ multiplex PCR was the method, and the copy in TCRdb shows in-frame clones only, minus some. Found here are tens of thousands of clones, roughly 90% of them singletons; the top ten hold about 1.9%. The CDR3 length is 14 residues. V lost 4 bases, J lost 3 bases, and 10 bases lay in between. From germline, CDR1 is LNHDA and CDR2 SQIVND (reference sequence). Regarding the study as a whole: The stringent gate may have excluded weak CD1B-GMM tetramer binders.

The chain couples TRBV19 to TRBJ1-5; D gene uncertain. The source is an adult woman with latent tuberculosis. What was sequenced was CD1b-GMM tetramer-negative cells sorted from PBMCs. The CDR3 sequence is CASSKGDFNQPQHF. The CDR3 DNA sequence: TGTGCCAGTAGTAAGGGAGATTTCAATCAGCCCCAGCATTTT.